A single sample gave rise to the 9 T cell receptor beta chains below, sequenced in a study of liver allograft versus peripheral blood T cells (dated by TCRdb to 2020 to 2021). Concerning the study at large: In liver transplant recipients, the study looked at T cell receptor repertoires in the peripheral blood and set them against the repertoires found within the transplanted livers.

Sequencer: Illumina MiSeq. The public reads were reanalyzed by TCRdb: fastp trimming at Q25, MiXCR alignment, in-frame beta chains only. Each entry is one CDR3 protein sequence, shown with its most common DNA and genes. The sample has 5,600 or so distinct CDR3 sequences on record, 14% of them singletons. The top ten clones comprise 2.5% to 3% of the sample. These receptors originate from a human patient who had a liver transplant. Because of the transplant, the T cells may be the graft donor's rather than the patient's own.

By share, this clonotype counts as medium-sized. The genes are TRBV5-4 and TRBJ1-2; 10 nucleotides line up with TRBD1. The CDR3 sequence is 16 residues long. Germline V lookup: CDR1 SGHNT, CDR2 YYREEE (reference sequence). V lost 4 bases and J lost 2; bases outside the gene matches: 8. The CDR3 region is CASSRDRGLSNYGYTF. The DNA for the CDR3 is TGTGCCAGCAGCCGAGACAGGGGGCTTTCAAACTATGGCTACACCTTC.

Relative to its sample, this clonotype is medium-sized. V usage is TRBV30 and J usage is TRBJ2-1; 9 bases line up with TRBD2. Germline lookup yields CDR1 GTSNPN and CDR2 SVGIG (reference sequence). The CDR3 runs 17 residues. V trimming: 1 base; J trimming: 3 bases; junction bases outside the gene matches: 10. In DNA form, the CDR3 reads TGTGCCTGGAGTGAAAACATACTAGCGGGTAACTACAATGAGCAGTTCTTC. Amino acids: CAWSENILAGNYNEQFF.

In its sample, this clonotype is medium-sized. The chain is built from TRBV7-2 and TRBJ1-2; 8 bases agree with TRBD1. CDR1 is SGHTA, CDR2 FQGNSA, per germline. This CDR3 spans 13 amino acids. The ends lost 5 bases at V and 7 bases at J; junction bases unmatched: 6. CDR3 residues: CASSADRGGGYTF. In nucleotides, the CDR3 is TGTGCCAGCAGCGCAGACAGGGGAGGTGGCTACACCTTC. The full variable domain, rest sourced from reference TRBV7-2 and TRBJ1-2, is GAGVSQSPSNKVTEKGKDVELRCDPISGHTALYWYRQSLGQGLEFLIYFQGNSAPDKSGLPSDRFSAERTGGSVSTLTIQRTQQEDSAVYLCASSADRGGGYTFGSGTRLTVV.

V is TRBV6-5 and J is TRBJ2-7, with D hard to call. This CDR3 contains 12 residues. The V gene's germline CDR1 is MNHEY and CDR2 SVGAGI. Trimming shortened V by 5 bases and J by 4 bases, and 9 bases separated the two germline ends. This CDR3 reads CASSRGKYEQYF. As DNA, the CDR3 is TGTGCCAGCAGTCGAGGAAAGTACGAGCAGTACTTC.

This clonotype rates as medium-sized. The J gene is TRBJ2-2, the V gene TRBV6-5; 10 nucleotides line up with TRBD1. The germline gives CDR1 MNHEY, CDR2 SVGAGI. Losses at the gene ends were 6 bases for V and 4 bases for J; bases not matched to a gene: 5. The CDR3 totals 15 residues. The CDR3, as DNA: TGTGCCAGCAGCCGGGACAGGGGACTCACCGGGGAGCTGTTTTTT. Protein: CASSRDRGLTGELFF.

This clonotype was detected a few times. This chain connects TRBV28 to TRBJ2-7; D may correspond to TRBD1 or TRBD2 (5 bases each). V dropped 10 bases and J dropped 1 base, with 20 bases sitting between them. Germline V CDR1 and CDR2: MDHEN, SYDVKM. CDR3 length equals 15 residues. CDR3 loop: CATSSRGAPSYEQYF. For the CDR3, the DNA is TGTGCCACCTCGAGCCGGGGCGCGCCTTCCTACGAGCAGTACTTC.

The chain carries TRBV20-1 and TRBJ2-1, with D perhaps being TRBD1 or TRBD2 (6 bases each). The CDR3 has 14 residues. Germline-derived CDR1 and CDR2 are DFQATT and SNEGSKA (reference sequence). V was trimmed by 5 bases and J by 5 bases, leaving 16 bases between them. The CDR3: CSAPKGGANNEQFF. CDR3 bases: TGCAGTGCTCCCAAGGGGGGAGCTAACAATGAGCAGTTCTTC.

By frequency in the sample, this clonotype is medium-sized. The rearrangement uses TRBV6-6 and TRBJ1-4; 8 positions agree with TRBD1. The CDR3 covers 14 residues. Germline trimming cut 4 bases from V and 6 bases from J; bases unmatched to any gene: 4. Germline CDR1 and CDR2: MNHNY and SVGAGI (reference sequence). CDR3 sequence: CASSWGTGDEKLFF. The CDR3 DNA reads TGTGCCAGCAGTTGGGGGACAGGCGATGAAAAACTGTTTTTT.

This clonotype turned up a few times. The chain uses TRBV27 and TRBJ2-1; 9 bases align to TRBD2. Germline trimming cut 1 base from V and 3 bases from J; bases unmatched to any gene: 1. This CDR3 has 15 amino acids. Germline values: CDR1 MNHEY, CDR2 SMNVEV (reference sequence). CDR3 sequence: CASSLWRGGYNEQFF. In DNA form, the CDR3 reads TGTGCCAGCAGTTTATGGCGGGGGGGCTACAATGAGCAGTTCTTC.